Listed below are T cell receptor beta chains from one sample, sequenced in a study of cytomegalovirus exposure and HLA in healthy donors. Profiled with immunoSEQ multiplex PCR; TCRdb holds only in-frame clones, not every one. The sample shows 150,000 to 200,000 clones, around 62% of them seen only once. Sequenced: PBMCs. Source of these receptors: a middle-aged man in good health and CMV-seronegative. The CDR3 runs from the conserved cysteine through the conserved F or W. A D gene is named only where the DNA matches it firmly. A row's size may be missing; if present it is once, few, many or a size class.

TGTGCCAGCAGCTTATACGGGAGTATCGACGAGCAGTACTTC | CASSLYGSIDEQYF | TRBJ2-7 | NA | TRBV7-3 | NA
TGCGCCAGCAGCCAAGGGACAGGCAATGTCCGCTCTTATGGCTACACCTTC | CASSQGTGNVRSYGYTF | TRBJ1-2 | NA | TRBV4-1 | TRBD1
TGTGCCTGCTGGGAAGGGGGGGGGTCATCCTTC | CACWEGGGSSF | TRBJ1-2 | NA | TRBV30 | NA
TGTGCCAGCAGAGGCCATGGACTCGCCTACGAGCAGTACTTC | CASRGHGLAYEQYF | TRBJ2-7 | NA | TRBV2 | NA
TGTGCCAGCAGCTCCGGACAGGGGGCCGAAGAGACCCAGTACTTC | CASSSGQGAEETQYF | TRBJ2-5 | once | TRBV11-3 | TRBD1
TGCGCCAGCAGCTTGGGGACAGATTATAATTCACCCCTCCACTTT | CASSLGTDYNSPLHF | TRBJ1-6 | NA | TRBV5-1 | NA
TGTGCCAGCAGCTTAATTGCAGGGGTGTACGAGCAGTACTTC | CASSLIAGVYEQYF | TRBJ2-7 | NA | TRBV11-2 | NA
TGTGCCAGCAGCACCCACGGGGGAATGAACACTGAAGCTTTCTTT | CASSTHGGMNTEAFF | TRBJ1-1 | NA | TRBV9 | NA
TGCGCCAGCAGCGTTAGCGGAGGAAACACCGGGGAGCTGTTTTTT | CASSVSGGNTGELFF | TRBJ2-2 | NA | TRBV5-1 | NA
TGTGCCAGCAGCTTTACAGGGGAAGGGAACACTGAAGCTTTCTTT | CASSFTGEGNTEAFF | TRBJ1-1 | NA | TRBV7-9 | TRBD1
TGCGCCAGCAGCCAAGAAATTTGGGGGACAACCTCTTTCCAAACAGATACGCAGTATTTT | CASSQEIWGTTSFQTDTQYF | TRBJ2-3 | NA | TRBV4-3 | NA
TGTGCCAGCAGCTTAGCGTGGAGGGGAAATCAGCCCCAGCATTTT | CASSLAWRGNQPQHF | TRBJ1-5 | NA | TRBV7-2 | NA
TGTGCCAGCAGTGAAAAGACTTACAATGAGCAGTTCTTC | CASSEKTYNEQFF | TRBJ2-1 | once | TRBV6-1 | NA
TGTGCCAGTAGTATGGGGACAGGGGGCCGTGGCACAGATACGCAGTATTTT | CASSMGTGGRGTDTQYF | TRBJ2-3 | few | TRBV19 | TRBD1
TGTGCCATCAGTGACAGACTTAACTATGGCTACACCTTC | CAISDRLNYGYTF | TRBJ1-2 | NA | TRBV10-3 | NA
TGTGCCAGCAGCCAAGGAACGGGAGGGAATCAGCCCCAGCATTTT | CASSQGTGGNQPQHF | TRBJ1-5 | NA | TRBV14 | NA